These 24 T cell receptor beta chains share one sample of origin, sequenced in a study of blood T cell repertoires in COVID-19. Some clones are missing from TCRdb's copy, which holds only in-frame ones; the method was immunoSEQ multiplex PCR. The sample shows more than 250,000 clones, roughly 90% of them seen only once. The sequencing input was PBMCs or T cells enriched from blood (not recorded which). Receptors were obtained from a woman between 25 and 40 years old who had recovered from COVID-19.

This chain uses TRBV30 with TRBJ1-5, with D possibly being TRBD1 (5 bases). V was shortened by 0 bases and J by 4 bases, with 7 bases between the two germline ends. This CDR3 has 13 residues. Germline CDR1 GTSNPN, CDR2 SVGIG (reference sequence). The CDR3 is CAWSVSGNQPQHF. CDR3 sequence (DNA): TGTGCCTGGAGTGTATCAGGGAATCAGCCCCAGCATTTT.

The chain recombines TRBV24-1 with TRBJ2-3; TRBD2 is a possible D gene (6 bases). Trimming cost V 4 bases and J 6 bases, with 13 bases left between them. Germline CDR1 KGHDR, CDR2 SFDVKD. The CDR3 spans 14 residues. Here the CDR3 reads CATSDTGLLDTQYF. CDR3 nucleotides: TGTGCCACCAGTGACACAGGACTACTTGATACGCAGTATTTT.

V gene TRBV18 combines with J gene TRBJ1-1; TRBD1 matches 7 bases. V shed 6 bases, J shed 3 bases, and the junction held 4 bases outside the gene matches. The CDR3 totals 13 residues. Germline values: CDR1 KGHSH, CDR2 LQKENI. The CDR3 sequence: CASSPTGDTEAFF. DNA for the CDR3: TGTGCCAGCTCGCCCACAGGGGACACTGAAGCTTTCTTT.

This clone was seen only a few times. J is TRBJ2-7 and V is TRBV7-8, with D tentatively TRBD2 (5 bases). V lost 1 base, J lost 3 bases, and 10 bases lay in between. Germline V gene data show CDR1 as SGHVS and CDR2 as FQNEAQ. The CDR3 has 14 residues. Here the CDR3 reads CASSLESADYEQYF. CDR3 nucleotides: TGTGCCAGCAGCTTAGAATCAGCGGACTACGAGCAGTACTTC.

The gene calls are TRBV27 and TRBJ2-7; D might be TRBD1 (6 bases). CDR3 size: 15 residues. Deletions cut 3 bases from V and 2 bases from J, with 14 bases between. Germline V gene lookup returns CDR1 MNHEY and CDR2 SMNVEV (reference sequence). In DNA, the CDR3 is TGTGCCAGCAGTTTCCCGGGACGGGACACCTACGAGCAGTACTTC. Protein sequence: CASSFPGRDTYEQYF.

The CDR3 nucleotides are TGTGCCTGGAGCTCGGGACTCCTCAAGTCCGGGGAGCTGTTTTTT. This codes for CAWSSGLLKSGELFF. The chain employs TRBV30 and TRBJ2-2; D is possibly TRBD2 (6 bases). From germline, CDR1 is GTSNPN and CDR2 SVGIG (reference sequence). This CDR3 is 15 amino acids long. Trimming took 3 bases from V and 6 from J, leaving 17 bases between them.

The chain joins TRBV24-1 to TRBJ1-5; D is ambiguous. V lost 10 bases and J 0 bases, leaving 9 bases between the germline ends. Germline assignment: CDR1 KGHDR and CDR2 SFDVKD. CDR3 length equals 13 residues. CDR3 nucleotides: TGTGCCACGGCGGGCTATAGCAATCAGCCCCAGCATTTT. This codes for CATAGYSNQPQHF.

The chain joins TRBV6-2 or TRBV6-3 to TRBJ1-5; no reliable D call. The CDR3 is made up of 18 amino acids. Germline loops: CDR1 MNHEY, CDR2 SVGEGT. Trimming shortened V by 0 bases and J by 3 bases, and 18 bases separated the two germline ends. The CDR3 reads CASSYSRGFGVYNQPQHF. CDR3 nucleotide sequence: TGTGCCAGCAGTTACTCGAGAGGGTTTGGGGTCTACAATCAGCCCCAGCATTTT.

This chain uses TRBV5-1 with TRBJ2-1, with 9 bases fitting TRBD2. The CDR3 spans 15 residues. CDR1 is SGHRS and CDR2 is YFSETQ in the germline V gene. Trimming at V came to 5 bases and at J to 2 bases, leaving 5 bases not matched to a gene. The CDR3 loop reads CASSRTSEPYNEQFF. The CDR3 DNA follows: TGCGCCAGCAGTAGGACTAGCGAGCCCTACAATGAGCAGTTCTTC.

This chain links TRBV18 with TRBJ2-1, with a possible D match to TRBD1 (6 bases). The germline gives CDR1 KGHSH, CDR2 LQKENI. This CDR3 is 14 amino acids long. V gave up 4 bases and J gave up 5 bases, with 12 bases separating them. CDR3 in amino acids: CASSLTRDNNEQFF. In DNA, the CDR3 is TGTGCCAGCTCACTAACCCGGGACAACAATGAGCAGTTCTTC.

A few counts support this clone. The CDR3 bases are TGTGCCAGCAGCTTAAAGCACACAGATACGCAGTATTTT. It specifies CASSLKHTDTQYF. V gene TRBV7-3 combines with J gene TRBJ2-3; D call uncertain. The germline CDR1 and CDR2 sequences are SGHTA and FQGTGA. The V end was cut by 1 base, the J end by 2 bases, with 4 bases between. CDR3 length: 13 amino acids.

The genes are TRBV19 and TRBJ1-4; D not resolved. The CDR3 contains 14 residues. Germline V CDR1 and CDR2: LNHDA, SQIVND (reference sequence). V was trimmed by 5 bases and J by 10 bases, leaving 17 bases between them. CDR3 coding DNA: TGTGCCAGTAGTTCGTATATCTTTCCCCCAAAACTGTTTTTT. This translates into CASSSYIFPPKLFF. The full variable domain, in which reference TRBV19 and TRBJ1-4 provide the parts outside the CDR3, is DGGITQSPKYLFRKEGQNVTLSCEQNLNHDAMYWYRQDPGQGLRLIYYSQIVNDFQKGDIAEGYSVSREKKESFPLTVTSAQKNPTAFYLCASSSYIFPPKLFFGSGTQLSVL.

The chain joins TRBV7-9 to TRBJ2-7; unclear D gene. The CDR3 is made up of 11 amino acids. CDR1 is SEHNR and CDR2 is FQNEAQ in the germline V gene (reference sequence). Trimming removed 4 bases at V and 5 bases at J, with 6 bases between. This chain's CDR3 is CASSSRHEQYF. The CDR3, as DNA: TGTGCCAGCAGCTCGAGGCACGAGCAGTACTTC.

The rearrangement links TRBV24-1 to TRBJ2-5; D remains ambiguous. With 3 bases removed from V and 0 bases from J, the gap between germline ends came to 4 bases. Germline lookup yields CDR1 KGHDR and CDR2 SFDVKD. This CDR3 has 13 amino acids. The CDR3 loop reads CATSDLYQETQYF. DNA for the CDR3: TGTGCCACCAGTGATCTGTACCAAGAGACCCAGTACTTC.

This chain joins TRBV21-1 and TRBJ1-5. TRBV21-1 is a recognized pseudogene. The CDR3 is 14 residues long. The CDR3 loop reads CARGRGSSNQPQHF. The CDR3 nucleotides read TGTGCCAGAGGCCGGGGGAGTAGCAATCAGCCCCAGCATTTT.

The chain couples TRBV7-3 to TRBJ2-1; 11 positions agree with TRBD2. The CDR3 extends over 15 amino acids. Germline-derived CDR1 and CDR2 are SGHTA and FQGTGA. V gave up 5 bases and J gave up 7 bases; unmatched junction bases: 7. The DNA for the CDR3 is TGTGCCAGCAGCCCCCAGGTAGCGGGGGGGAATGAGCAGTTCTTC. This gives the protein CASSPQVAGGNEQFF.

The CDR3 coding sequence is TGTGCCAGCTCACCACAGGGGGCTCTCTCTGGGGCCAACGTCCTGACTTTC. Amino acids: CASSPQGALSGANVLTF. This chain joins TRBV18 and TRBJ2-6, with 7 bases lining up with TRBD1. The V gene's germline CDR1 is KGHSH and CDR2 LQKENI. The trim removed 1 base at V and 0 bases at J, leaving 3 bases unmatched. CDR3 size: 17 residues.

This rearrangement joins TRBV18 to TRBJ1-2, with 9 bases lining up with TRBD1. The ends lost 3 bases at V and 9 bases at J; junction bases unmatched: 5. This CDR3 spans 13 amino acids. Germline V gene lookup returns CDR1 KGHSH and CDR2 LQKENI. The CDR3 sequence is CASSPGQGTRYTF. CDR3 DNA: TGTGCCAGCTCACCGGGACAGGGAACGCGCTACACCTTC.

CDR3 DNA: TGCGCCAGCAGCCTCGGGACAGAAAGCTATAATTCACCCCTCCACTTT. Translation gives CASSLGTESYNSPLHF. The chain combines TRBV4-1 with TRBJ1-6; 7 bases align to TRBD1. CDR3 length equals 16 residues. With V trimmed by 4 bases and J by 3 bases, 6 bases remained unmatched. From germline, CDR1 is MGHRA and CDR2 YSYEKL.

This chain joins TRBV5-1 and TRBJ2-7; perhaps TRBD1 as D (7 bases). The length of the CDR3 is 15 residues. The ends were cut back, 4 bases at V and 3 bases at J, with 17 bases in the middle. Germline V gives CDR1 SGHRS, CDR2 YFSETQ. The CDR3 loop reads CASSPRGGGSYEQYF. The CDR3 region has the DNA TGCGCCAGCAGCCCCCGAGGAGGGGGCAGCTACGAGCAGTACTTC.

The chain joins TRBV19 to TRBJ1-5; D possibly corresponds to TRBD1 (6 bases). CDR1 is LNHDA and CDR2 is SQIVND in the germline V gene (reference sequence). CDR3 length: 14 residues. Trimming shortened V by 9 bases and J by 6 bases, and 18 bases separated the two germline ends. This CDR3 is CASDAGGEGQPQHF. The CDR3 DNA follows: TGTGCCAGCGACGCGGGGGGCGAAGGTCAGCCCCAGCATTTT. Based on the CDR3 plus reference TRBV19 and TRBJ1-5, the full variable domain is DGGITQSPKYLFRKEGQNVTLSCEQNLNHDAMYWYRQDPGQGLRLIYYSQIVNDFQKGDIAEGYSVSREKKESFPLTVTSAQKNPTAFYLCASDAGGEGQPQHFGDGTRLSIL.

The rearrangement uses TRBV28 and TRBJ1-5; TRBD1 agrees at 7 bases. V lost 6 bases to trimming and J lost 1 base; unmatched junction nucleotides: 6. The CDR3 extends over 15 amino acids. Germline CDR1 reads MDHEN; CDR2 reads SYDVKM. The CDR3 DNA is TGTGCCAGCAGAACGACAGGGACAAGCAATCAGCCCCAGCATTTT. This codes for CASRTTGTSNQPQHF.

This rearrangement joins TRBV27 to TRBJ2-3, with D possibly being TRBD1 (5 bases). The CDR3 length is 12 residues. The germline V gene has CDR1 MNHEY and CDR2 SMNVEV (reference sequence). V lost 3 bases and J lost 5, with 6 bases in between. The CDR3 region is CASSFREDTQYF. The CDR3 nucleotides read TGTGCCAGCAGTTTCAGGGAAGATACGCAGTATTTT.

The chain is built from TRBV27 and TRBJ1-3, with TRBD1 as a possible D gene (5 bases). V was shortened by 2 bases and J by 4 bases, with 9 bases between the two germline ends. The germline gives CDR1 MNHEY, CDR2 SMNVEV (reference sequence). There are 14 residues in the CDR3. The CDR3 loop is CASSLGRAGNTIYF. The DNA for the CDR3 is TGTGCCAGCAGTTTAGGCAGGGCCGGAAACACCATATATTTT.